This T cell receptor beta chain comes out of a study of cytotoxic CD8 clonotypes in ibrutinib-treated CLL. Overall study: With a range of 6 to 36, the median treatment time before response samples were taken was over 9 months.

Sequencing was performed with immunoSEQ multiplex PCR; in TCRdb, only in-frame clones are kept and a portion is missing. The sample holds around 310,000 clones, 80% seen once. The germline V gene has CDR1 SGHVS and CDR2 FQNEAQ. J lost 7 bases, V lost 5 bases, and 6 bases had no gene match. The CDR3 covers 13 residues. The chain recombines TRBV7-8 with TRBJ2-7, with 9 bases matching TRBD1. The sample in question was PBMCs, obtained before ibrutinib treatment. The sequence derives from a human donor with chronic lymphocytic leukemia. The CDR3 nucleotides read TGTGCCAGCAGCCCCGGACAGGGGAGGGAGCAGTACTTC. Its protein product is CASSPGQGREQYF.